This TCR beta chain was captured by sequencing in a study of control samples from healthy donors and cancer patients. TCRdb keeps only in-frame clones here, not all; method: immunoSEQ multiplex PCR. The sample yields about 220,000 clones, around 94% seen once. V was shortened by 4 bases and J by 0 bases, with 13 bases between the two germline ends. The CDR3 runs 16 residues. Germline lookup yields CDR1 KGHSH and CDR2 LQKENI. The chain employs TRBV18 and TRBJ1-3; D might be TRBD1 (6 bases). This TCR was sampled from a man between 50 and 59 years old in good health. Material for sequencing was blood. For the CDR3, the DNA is TGTGCCAGCTCACAAAGGACAGATGGCTCTGGAAACACCATATATTTT. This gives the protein CASSQRTDGSGNTIYF.